This section outlines one TCR beta chain sequence together with its context. MiXCR, applied by TCRdb to the 5' RACE reads, yields one record per CDR3 protein. The data contain 60,000 to 65,000 distinct CDR3 sequences, under 25% of them singletons. Sample: memory CD4+ T cells sorted from a lymph node. Subset denoted: memory CD4+ T cells, CD4+CD45RO+CD25-. This sequence was found in a female donor with breast cancer.

The CDR3 region is CASSGLRGEVGYTF. CDR3 nucleotides: TGTGCCAGCAGTGGGCTAAGGGGTGAAGTGGGCTACACCTTC. The V gene is TRBV2, the J gene TRBJ1-2, with D perhaps matching TRBD1 (5 bases). V was pared by 4 bases and J by 8 bases, with 17 bases between. The CDR3 runs 14 residues. Germline CDR1 reads SNHLY; CDR2 reads FYNNEI.